These 27 T cell receptor beta chains originate from one sample sequenced in a study of spatial heterogeneity in lung cancer. Study-level findings and limits: Mutation tallies in tumors tracked expanded intratumoral alpha and beta TCR counts.

TCRdb re-derived calls from the 5' RACE reads in MiXCR, one entry per CDR3 protein. The sample lists around 13,000 distinct CDR3 sequences, roughly 4.6% seen once, with under 30% in the top ten. These receptors' antigens are unknown. Specified time point: sample taken at primary tumor resection. The specimen comprised lung tumor tissue, sampled at surgery. The receptors originated from a male donor with early-stage non-small cell lung cancer.

This clonotype has at least ten counts. The chain combines TRBV6-2 or TRBV6-3 with TRBJ2-2; D is perhaps TRBD2 (6 bases). The CDR3 runs to 13 residues. With 7 bases removed from V and 4 bases from J, the gap between germline ends came to 10 bases. The germline V gene has CDR1 MNHEY and CDR2 SVGEGT. The CDR3 reads CASKLGGTGELFF. Here the CDR3 DNA reads TGTGCCAGCAAATTGGGGGGCACCGGGGAGCTGTTTTTT.

This clonotype has ten or more counts. V gene TRBV15 combines with J gene TRBJ2-2; no reliable D call. Trimming removed 0 bases from V and 3 bases from J, with 5 bases in between. CDR1 is LNHNV and CDR2 is YYDKDF in the germline V gene (reference sequence). The CDR3 runs to 14 residues. The CDR3: CATSRELYTGELFF. The CDR3 DNA sequence: TGTGCCACCAGCAGAGAATTATACACCGGGGAGCTGTTTTTT.

There are many counts of this clonotype. The J gene is TRBJ2-7, the V gene TRBV7-2; the match to TRBD1 covers 8 bases. The CDR3 contains 15 residues. The germline V gene has CDR1 SGHTA and CDR2 FQGNSA. V shed 1 base, J shed 6 bases, and the junction held 8 bases outside the gene matches. The CDR3 coding sequence is TGTGCCAGCAGCTTAGTCCAGGGGGCCGGTGTCGAGCAGTACTTC. Protein: CASSLVQGAGVEQYF.

Many counts were recorded for this clonotype. The chain carries TRBV12-3 or TRBV12-4 and TRBJ2-5; 9 nucleotides agree with TRBD2. With V trimmed by 3 bases and J by 2 bases, 7 bases remained unmatched. This CDR3 has 16 amino acids. The CDR3 spells CASSLGHSGGQETQYF. The CDR3 bases are TGTGCCAGCAGTTTGGGCCACAGCGGGGGGCAAGAGACCCAGTACTTC.

This clonotype was detected ten times or more. The gene calls are TRBV7-2 and TRBJ1-2; D might be TRBD1 (6 bases). Germline V gene sequence: CDR1 SGHTA, CDR2 FQGNSA. Trimming pared 5 bases from V and 7 bases from J, leaving 20 bases between. The CDR3 is 15 residues long. Here the CDR3 DNA reads TGTGCCAGCAGCCTCCCGACAGGAGCGCGGTCTGGCTACACCTTC. Translated, it gives CASSLPTGARSGYTF.

The rearrangement uses TRBV28 and TRBJ2-7; unclear D gene. The ends were cut back, 3 bases at V and 4 bases at J, with 7 bases in the middle. The CDR3 has 12 residues. The germline V gene has CDR1 MDHEN and CDR2 SYDVKM. CDR3 protein: CASSLTSYEQYF. The CDR3 DNA reads as TGTGCCAGCAGTTTGACCAGTTACGAGCAGTACTTC.

This clonotype occurred many times. The J gene is TRBJ2-2, the V gene TRBV29-1, with D tentatively TRBD1 or TRBD2 (6 bases each). Germline-derived CDR1 and CDR2 are SQVTM and ANQGSEA. This CDR3 contains 15 residues. V lost 4 bases to trimming and J lost 0 bases, with 12 bases between them. CDR3: CSVVMGGPNTGELFF. CDR3 nucleotides: TGCAGCGTTGTAATGGGGGGCCCGAACACCGGGGAGCTGTTTTTT.

The chain couples TRBV5-1 to TRBJ1-1; D is possibly TRBD1 (6 bases). Per germline, CDR1 SGHRS and CDR2 YFSETQ. Trimming took off 3 bases at V and 4 bases at J, with 13 bases between the two ends. The CDR3 is 14 amino acids. CDR3 nucleotides: TGCGCCAGCAGCTCGCTACAGGGCGGCACTGAAGCTTTCTTT. Translating it yields CASSSLQGGTEAFF.

By sample fraction, this clonotype is large. The V gene is TRBV4-1, the J gene TRBJ1-1; the D is unclear. The CDR3 loop spans 15 amino acids. Trimming took 4 bases from V and 1 from J, leaving 13 bases between them. Germline CDR1 MGHRA, CDR2 YSYEKL. For the CDR3, the DNA is TGCGCCAGCAGCCTCCCATCGCCGGGGAACACTGAAGCTTTCTTT. It translates to CASSLPSPGNTEAFF.

This clonotype was detected ten times or more. Mismatch with germline at one junction end may stem from a read error. The V and J genes are TRBV7-7 and TRBJ2-5, with 9 positions matching TRBD2. The germline V gene encodes CDR1 SSHAT and CDR2 FNYEAQ (reference sequence). This CDR3 contains 15 residues. The CDR3 spells CASSLVAGGQETQYF. For the CDR3, the DNA is TGTGCTAGCAGCTTAGTTGCGGGGGGGCAGGAGACCCAGTACTTC.

The table lists this clonotype with many counts. The gene calls are TRBV4-1 and TRBJ2-5, with D unclear. The CDR3 covers 15 residues. V lost 4 bases and J 9 bases, leaving 21 bases between the germline ends. The germline CDR1 and CDR2 sequences are MGHRA and YSYEKL. The CDR3 is CASSPRWGGGAAQYF. The CDR3 DNA follows: TGCGCCAGCAGCCCTCGATGGGGTGGTGGCGCGGCCCAGTACTTC.

This clonotype was seen more than once but under ten times. With a much larger clone just one base away, this may be a read error. The V and J genes are TRBV6-2 or TRBV6-3 and TRBJ2-5; no firm D call. From germline, CDR1 is MNHEY and CDR2 SVGEGT. CDR3 length equals 11 residues. For the CDR3, the DNA is TGTGCCAGCACTTACGGAATAGCCCAGTACTTC. Its protein is CASTYGIAQYF.

This clonotype was seen many times. The chain has TRBV10-2 and TRBJ2-7, with a possible D match to TRBD2 (5 bases). The germline V gene encodes CDR1 WSHSY and CDR2 SAAADI. Trimming cost V 3 bases and J 4 bases, with 16 bases left between them. CDR3 length equals 15 residues. The CDR3 coding sequence is TGCGCCAGCAGTGAACTAGAAAGGTTAGCGTACGAGCAGTACTTC. It encodes CASSELERLAYEQYF.

This clonotype was recorded many times. This chain links TRBV7-2 with TRBJ2-3; 7 bases are a match to TRBD2. V lost 1 base, J lost 2 bases, and 6 bases stayed unmatched. The CDR3 spans 16 residues. The germline V gene has CDR1 SGHTA and CDR2 FQGNSA. In DNA form, the CDR3 reads TGTGCCAGCAGCTTAGACGGGCGGGGGTTCACAGATACGCAGTATTTT. It yields the protein CASSLDGRGFTDTQYF.

The chain carries TRBV6-1 and TRBJ1-5; D uncertain. CDR1 is MNHNS and CDR2 is SASEGT in the germline V gene. V gave up 10 bases and J gave up 0 bases, with 19 bases separating them. This CDR3 spans 16 amino acids. The CDR3 bases are TGTGCCACCCTAGCGGAGTGGGTTTATAGCAATCAGCCCCAGCATTTT. Translating it yields CATLAEWVYSNQPQHF.

This clonotype has a count of ten or more. The chain carries TRBV20-1 and TRBJ2-1; 11 bases match TRBD2. CDR3 size: 14 residues. In germline, CDR1 is DFQATT, CDR2 SNEGSKA (reference sequence). V trimming: 6 bases; J trimming: 5 bases; junction bases outside the gene matches: 6. CDR3 bases: TGCAGTGCGGCTAGCGGGGGGCCACACAATGAGCAGTTCTTC. The encoded protein is CSAASGGPHNEQFF.

This clonotype has at least ten counts. This chain joins TRBV4-1 and TRBJ1-4; 9 bases map to TRBD1. This CDR3 has 15 residues. Germline V gene data show CDR1 as MGHRA and CDR2 as YSYEKL. J lost 10 bases, V lost 3 bases, and 9 bases had no gene match. DNA for the CDR3: TGCGCCAGCAGCCAGGCGGGACAGGGTGAGGGAAAACTGTTTTTT. Translation gives CASSQAGQGEGKLFF.

This chain links TRBV6-6 with TRBJ1-2; D unresolved. V was trimmed by 9 bases and J by 5 bases, leaving 16 bases between them. This CDR3 spans 13 amino acids. Per germline, CDR1 MNHNY and CDR2 SVGAGI (reference sequence). As DNA, the CDR3 is TGTGCCAGTTCGAAACAGTTACCTTATGGCTACACCTTC. Its protein product is CASSKQLPYGYTF.

This clonotype turned up a few times. The rearrangement uses TRBV2 and TRBJ1-1; D is possibly TRBD1 (5 bases). The CDR3 is made up of 13 amino acids. V was clipped by 8 bases and J by 1 base, with 11 bases between them. Germline V gives CDR1 SNHLY, CDR2 FYNNEI. The CDR3 here is CASLDSENTEAFF. CDR3 DNA: TGTGCCAGCCTCGACAGCGAGAACACTGAAGCTTTCTTT.

This clonotype was seen many times. The V call is TRBV5-1, the J call TRBJ1-3; D not certain. The V gene lost 4 bases and the J gene lost 0 bases, with 8 bases spanning the gap. Germline assignment: CDR1 SGHRS and CDR2 YFSETQ. This CDR3 is 14 amino acids long. CDR3 loop: CASSDVDSGNTIYF. DNA for the CDR3: TGCGCCAGCAGCGACGTCGACTCTGGAAACACCATATATTTT.

This clonotype appeared many times. The chain couples TRBV20-1 to TRBJ2-3; D may match TRBD1 or TRBD2 (6 bases each). There are 15 residues in the CDR3. The V end was cut by 0 bases, the J end by 2 bases, with 12 bases between. Germline CDR1 and CDR2: DFQATT and SNEGSKA (reference sequence). This CDR3 is CSARDRRGVTDTQYF. The CDR3 region has the DNA TGCAGTGCTAGAGATAGGAGGGGGGTCACAGATACGCAGTATTTT.

Turning to this clonotype: This may stem from a read error, because a much larger clone lies one nucleotide away. The chain joins TRBV6-2 or TRBV6-3 to TRBJ1-2; a weak D match, TRBD1 (5 bases). The V end was cut by 6 bases, the J end by 4 bases, with 15 bases between. CDR1 and CDR2 (germline): MNHEY, SVGEGT. This CDR3 comprises 14 residues. Written as DNA, the CDR3 is TGTGCCAGCAGGACGGCAGGGTCGGCCTATGGCTACACCTTC. Its protein product is CASRTAGSAYGYTF.

The table lists this clonotype with many counts. The V gene is TRBV5-5, the J gene TRBJ2-3, with 16 bases aligning to TRBD2. Germline CDR1 reads SGHKS; CDR2 reads YYEKEE (reference sequence). After removal of 4 bases from V and 6 bases from J, the junction contained 8 bases not matched to a gene. The CDR3 is 17 amino acids. CDR3 residues: CASSPSGTSGGADTQYF. CDR3 nucleotides: TGTGCCAGCAGCCCTTCCGGGACTAGCGGGGGGGCGGATACGCAGTATTTT.

This clonotype was observed at least ten times. The chain is built from TRBV5-6 and TRBJ2-2; no clear D gene. Trimming took off 0 bases at V and 0 bases at J, with 9 bases between the two ends. This CDR3 spans 16 amino acids. Germline CDR1 SGHDT, CDR2 YYEEEE. This CDR3 reads CASSLVGASNTGELFF. In nucleotides, the CDR3 is TGTGCCAGCAGCTTGGTAGGTGCCTCGAACACCGGGGAGCTGTTTTTT. Supplemented by reference TRBV5-6 and TRBJ2-2, the full variable domain reads DAGVTQSPTHLIKTRGQQVTLRCSPKSGHDTVSWYQQALGQGPQFIFQYYEEEERQRGNFPDRFSGHQFPNYSSELNVNALLLGDSALYLCASSLVGASNTGELFFGEGSRLTVL.

The chain carries TRBV10-3 and TRBJ1-2; the D gene is possibly TRBD1 (5 bases). Germline CDR1 and CDR2: ENHRY and SYGVKD. The CDR3 is 12 amino acids. V lost 4 bases and J lost 7, with 10 bases in between. CDR3 nucleotide sequence: TGTGCCATCAGTGTCGGGACGGCTGGCTACACCTTC. It translates to CAISVGTAGYTF.

Ten or more counts support this clonotype. V usage is TRBV20-1 and J usage is TRBJ2-7, with 13 bases that match TRBD2. The V segment lost 5 bases and the J segment 3 bases; nucleotides outside the gene matches: 1. CDR3 length: 13 residues. CDR1 DFQATT and CDR2 SNEGSKA come from the germline V gene (reference sequence). The CDR3 here is CSARTSGGYEQYF. The CDR3 region has the DNA TGCAGTGCTCGGACTAGCGGGGGCTACGAGCAGTACTTC.

There are many counts of this clonotype. The DNA of the CDR3 is TGTGCCAGCAGCTTAGTGGGCAGGGGCTCGTACCAAGAGACCCAGTACTTC. It codes for CASSLVGRGSYQETQYF. The chain employs TRBV7-2 and TRBJ2-5; a possible D gene is TRBD1 (6 bases). Trimming took 1 base from V and 0 from J, leaving 15 bases between them. This CDR3 is built from 17 residues. Germline CDR1 and CDR2: SGHTA and FQGNSA.